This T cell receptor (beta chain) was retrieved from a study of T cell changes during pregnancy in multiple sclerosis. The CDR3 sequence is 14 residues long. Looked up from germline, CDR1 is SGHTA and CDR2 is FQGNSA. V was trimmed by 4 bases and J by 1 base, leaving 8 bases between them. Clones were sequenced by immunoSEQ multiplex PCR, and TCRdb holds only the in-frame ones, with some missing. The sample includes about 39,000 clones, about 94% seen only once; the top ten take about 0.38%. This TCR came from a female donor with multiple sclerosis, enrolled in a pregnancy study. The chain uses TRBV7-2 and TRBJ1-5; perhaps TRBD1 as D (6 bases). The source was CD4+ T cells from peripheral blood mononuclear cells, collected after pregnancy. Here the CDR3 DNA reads TGTGCCAGCAGCTGGCAGGGGAGCAATCAGCCCCAGCATTTT. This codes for CASSWQGSNQPQHF.